Below, 7 T cell receptor beta chains from the same sample are listed, as sequenced in a study of blood T cells in healthy people across ages. A second roughly 6 to 12 cycle PCR used barcoded and J-beta primers. TCRdb reprocessed the 5' RACE reads with MiXCR, giving one entry per CDR3 protein. This table holds 600,000 or so distinct CDR3 sequences, approximately 30% found once. Specimen: blood. The receptors originated from a woman older than 75 in good health.

The rearrangement uses TRBV5-6 and TRBJ2-4, with D possibly being TRBD1 (6 bases). Germline-derived CDR1 and CDR2 are SGHDT and YYEEEE. The CDR3 is made up of 15 amino acids. Trimming left V 0 bases short and J 13 bases short, with 20 bases between. DNA of the CDR3: TGTGCCAGCAGCTTGGGACAGGTGTCCCGTTTTCGGCAGTACTTC. Its translation: CASSLGQVSRFRQYF.

This clonotype was found many times. The chain carries TRBV5-5 and TRBJ2-4; 10 bases are shared with TRBD1. CDR1 and CDR2 from the germline V gene are SGHKS and YYEKEE (reference sequence). Trimming removed 2 bases from V and 9 bases from J; junction bases left unmatched: 8. The CDR3 spans 15 residues. CDR3 region: CASSFEGQGSSIQYF. CDR3 in DNA: TGTGCCAGCAGCTTCGAGGGACAGGGGTCCAGCATTCAGTACTTC.

Here the CDR3 reads CASSTEQYIVEKLFF. CDR3 DNA sequence: TGTGCCAGCAGCACTGAACAGTACATCGTAGAAAAACTGTTTTTT. J is TRBJ1-4 and V is TRBV5-5; D remains ambiguous. The germline gives CDR1 SGHKS, CDR2 YYEKEE (reference sequence). Trimming removed 4 bases at V and 8 bases at J, with 18 bases between. The CDR3 runs 15 residues.

Many counts were recorded for this clonotype. The V and J genes are TRBV9 and TRBJ2-1, with D perhaps matching TRBD2 (7 bases). CDR1 SGDLS and CDR2 YYNGEE come from the germline V gene. Trimming took off 0 bases at V and 6 bases at J, with 13 bases between the two ends. The CDR3 totals 15 residues. CDR3 DNA: TGTGCCAGCAGCGTAGGTGCGGGGGCCATCAATGAGCAGTTCTTC. Its protein is CASSVGAGAINEQFF.

This CDR3 is CASSQLDGTYEQYF. The CDR3 DNA reads as TGTGCCAGCAGCCAACTGGACGGGACCTACGAGCAGTACTTC. This rearrangement joins TRBV3-1 to TRBJ2-7, with D perhaps TRBD2 (5 bases). Germline CDR1 is LGHDT and CDR2 is YNNKEL (reference sequence). The length of the CDR3 is 14 residues. Trimming stripped 2 bases from V and 2 bases from J, with 10 bases between.

The V gene is TRBV6-5, the J gene TRBJ2-7; 9 nucleotides line up with TRBD1. Losses at the gene ends were 1 base for V and 6 bases for J; bases not matched to a gene: 13. CDR3 length: 17 residues. Germline values: CDR1 MNHEY, CDR2 SVGAGI. The CDR3 loop reads CASSYFAGQGYLSEQYF. The CDR3 DNA sequence: TGTGCCAGCAGTTACTTCGCGGGACAGGGATACTTGTCCGAGCAGTACTTC.

V usage is TRBV29-1 and J usage is TRBJ2-3; D remains unclear. Trimming cost V 7 bases and J 7 bases, with 12 bases left between them. CDR1 and CDR2 from the germline V gene are SQVTM and ANQGSEA. This CDR3 is built from 11 residues. As DNA, the CDR3 is TGCAGCGCCCTGGACCTTAATACGCAGTATTTT. It yields the protein CSALDLNTQYF.